A selection of T cell receptor beta chains follows, all from one sample in a study of blood T cell repertoires in COVID-19. The data were produced by immunoSEQ multiplex PCR, yet TCRdb's version contains in-frame clones alone and is incomplete. The sample consists of 110,000 to 150,000 clones, 88% of them appearing once. The sample taken for sequencing was peripheral blood. Source of these receptors: a man in his sixties or seventies with acute or convalescent COVID-19. Each CDR3 is given with its conserved first and last residue. D genes are given only for firm matches. Some rows have no size entry. The others give once, few or many, or a class for an expanded clone.

d_gene	v_gene	abundance	j_gene	CDR3nt	CDR3aa
NA	TRBV25-1	once	TRBJ1-4	TGTGCCAGCAGTGAAGCCGGGGGAGGAGGTGAAAAACTGTTTTTT	CASSEAGGGGEKLFF
NA	TRBV5-1	NA	TRBJ1-1	TGCGCCAGCAGCTTCGACAGCGTTAACACTGAAGCTTTCTTT	CASSFDSVNTEAFF
TRBD1	TRBV11-2	NA	TRBJ1-4	TGTGCCAGCAGCCGGACAGGCTTTAATGAAAAACTGTTTTTT	CASSRTGFNEKLFF
TRBD1	TRBV5-1	NA	TRBJ1-3	TGCGCCAGCAGCTTGGGACAGGGGGCTGGAAACACCATATATTTT	CASSLGQGAGNTIYF
TRBD1	TRBV24-1	few	TRBJ1-2	TGTGCCACCAGTGATGGACAGGGATATGGCTACACCTTC	CATSDGQGYGYTF
TRBD2	TRBV11-3	NA	TRBJ2-7	TGTGCCAGCAGCTTAGAGGCGGGGGCCTACGAGCAGTACTTC	CASSLEAGAYEQYF
NA	TRBV6-1	NA	TRBJ1-2	TGTGCCAGCAGTGAAACCACAGGGTGGAGTGGCTACACCTTC	CASSETTGWSGYTF
TRBD2	TRBV27	NA	TRBJ2-5	TGTGCCAGCAGTTTTGGCAGGACTAGAGAGACCCAGTACTTC	CASSFGRTRETQYF
TRBD1	TRBV7-9	NA	TRBJ1-2	TGTGCCAGCAGCTTAGAGAGGACAGGGGGCATTGAAGGTGGCTACACCTTC	CASSLERTGGIEGGYTF
TRBD1	TRBV28	NA	TRBJ2-7	TGTGCCAGCAGTCCCCCGGGACAGGGGTTCCACGAGCAGTACTTC	CASSPPGQGFHEQYF
NA	TRBV29-1	NA	TRBJ2-7	TGCAGCGTTGAGGTCGTGAGAGGCAGTGTCTCCTACGAGCAGTACTTC	CSVEVVRGSVSYEQYF
TRBD1	TRBV19	NA	TRBJ1-1	TGTGCCAGTAGTGCCGGGACAGACGCGAACACTGAAGCTTTCTTT	CASSAGTDANTEAFF
NA	TRBV21-1	NA	TRBJ2-1	TGTGCCAGCAGCTCCCACTGTCGATTTAGCGGGGGGGTCAACAATGAGCAGTTCTTC	CASSSHCRFSGGVNNEQFF
NA	TRBV7-8	NA	TRBJ1-4	TGTGCCAGCAGCTTAAGAGCACCCTCAGGTAGAACTAATGAAAAACTGTTTTTT	CASSLRAPSGRTNEKLFF
NA	TRBV7-2	NA	TRBJ1-5	TGTGCCAGCAGCTGGCAGGGCGGAGGCAATCAGCCCCAGCATTTT	CASSWQGGGNQPQHF
NA	TRBV15	NA	TRBJ1-1	TGTGCCACCAGCGGGCAGGCGAACACTGAAGCTTTCTTT	CATSGQANTEAFF
NA	TRBV7-9	once	TRBJ2-2	TGTGCCAGCAGCGGGCGTGGAGGCCTAAGGACCGGGGAGCTGTTTTTT	CASSGRGGLRTGELFF
TRBD1	TRBV28	NA	TRBJ2-3	TGTGCCACGTTAAGGACAGGGTTTACAGATACGCAGTATTTT	CATLRTGFTDTQYF
NA	TRBV28	NA	TRBJ2-1	TGTGCCAGCAGCCCGTGGACTGGCTCCTACAATGAGCAGTTCTTC	CASSPWTGSYNEQFF
NA	TRBV30	NA	TRBJ1-2	TGTGCCTGGAGTGTACAAGTTATCCCCAACTATGGCTACACCTTC	CAWSVQVIPNYGYTF
TRBD2	TRBV7-6	few	TRBJ2-1	TGTGCCAGCAGCTTAGTCGGGACTAGCGGGAGGGCCCAGCAGTTCTTC	CASSLVGTSGRAQQFF
TRBD1	TRBV15	NA	TRBJ1-4	TGTGCCACCAGCAGATGGGCCCTGGGACAGCAGAAGGATGAAAAACTGTTTTTT	CATSRWALGQQKDEKLFF
TRBD1	TRBV6-4	NA	TRBJ1-1	TGTGCCAGCAGCGCGACCACAGGGGACACTGAAGCTTTCTTT	CASSATTGDTEAFF
NA	TRBV4-2	few	TRBJ2-7	TGTGCCAGCAGCCAAGATTTTGGAGACAGGCAATACTTC	CASSQDFGDRQYF
NA	TRBV7-9	NA	TRBJ1-1	TGTGCCAGCAGCTTAGACAGGGAGACTGAAGCTTTCTTT	CASSLDRETEAFF
NA	TRBV5-6	few	TRBJ1-2	TGTGCCAGCAGCTTGGTGGGGGAGGAGGGCTACACCTTC	CASSLVGEEGYTF
TRBD1	TRBV28	NA	TRBJ2-4	TGTGCCAGCAGTTTACTCACAGGGGTCGGCAAAAACATTCAGTACTTC	CASSLLTGVGKNIQYF
NA	TRBV3-1/TRBV3-2	NA	TRBJ1-2	TGTGCCAGCAGCCAAGTAAGGGGCTATGGCTACACCTTC	CASSQVRGYGYTF
TRBD1	TRBV3-1/TRBV3-2	NA	TRBJ2-1	TGTGCCAGCAGCCGACAGGGGGGCTACAATGAGCAGTTCTTC	CASSRQGGYNEQFF
NA	TRBV7-9	NA	TRBJ1-1	TGTGCCAGCAGCTCTTCAGGGAACACTGAAGCTTTCTTT	CASSSSGNTEAFF
TRBD2	TRBV7-2	NA	TRBJ2-1	TGTGCCAGCAGCTTAGCGGGACTAGCGGGAGATGAGCAGTTCTTC	CASSLAGLAGDEQFF
NA	TRBV5-1	NA	TRBJ2-5	TGCGCCAGCAGCTTGTTGGCAGGGGAGACCCAGTACTTC	CASSLLAGETQYF
NA	TRBV10-3	NA	TRBJ1-2	TGTGCCATCAGTAGCGGGCCTCGGGAAGGCTACACCTTC	CAISSGPREGYTF
TRBD1	TRBV19	NA	TRBJ2-5	TGTGCCAGTACCGCCGGGACAGCCCTCCAAGAGACCCAGTACTTC	CASTAGTALQETQYF
TRBD1	TRBV9	NA	TRBJ2-2	TGTGCCAGCAGGAGGGACAGCGCGAACACCGGGGAGCTGTTTTTT	CASRRDSANTGELFF
NA	TRBV12-5	NA	TRBJ2-3	TGTGCTAGTGGTCCCGGGACTTCAGAATACACAGATACGCAGTATTTT	CASGPGTSEYTDTQYF
TRBD1	TRBV11-2	NA	TRBJ2-1	TGTGCCAGCAGCTTAGCCTTTATGGACAGGGGGCAGTTCTTC	CASSLAFMDRGQFF
NA	TRBV2	once	TRBJ1-2	TGTGCCAGCAGTGGTTCCGGGACAAACTTGGGTTACTATGGCTACACCTTC	CASSGSGTNLGYYGYTF
TRBD1	TRBV15	NA	TRBJ1-2	TGTGCCACCAGCAGAGGTGACAGGGACTATGGCTACACCTTC	CATSRGDRDYGYTF
NA	TRBV29-1	NA	TRBJ1-5	TGCAGCGTTGGGTCAGGATTCGATCAGCCCCAGCATTTT	CSVGSGFDQPQHF
NA	TRBV28	NA	TRBJ1-2	TGTGCCAGCAGTTTACAATCCGGGAGCTATGGCTACACCTTC	CASSLQSGSYGYTF
NA	TRBV9	NA	TRBJ1-2	TGTGCCAGCAGTACAGGGAGTGGCCTTAACTATGGCTACACCTTC	CASSTGSGLNYGYTF
NA	TRBV7-2	NA	TRBJ2-3	TGTGCCAGCAGCTCCCGACAGATATTAAGCACAGATACGCAGTATTTT	CASSSRQILSTDTQYF
NA	TRBV19	NA	TRBJ2-7	TGTGCCAGTAGTGTGGAGGGGGCGGGAGAGCAGTACTTC	CASSVEGAGEQYF
TRBD1	TRBV29-1	once	TRBJ1-2	TGCAGCGTTGAAGATCCGGACAGGGGGCGAAAGAGCTACACCTTC	CSVEDPDRGRKSYTF
TRBD1	TRBV19	few	TRBJ1-5	TGTGCCAGTAGTACCCTCGCGACAGGGGGTTATAGCAATCAGCCCCAGCATTTT	CASSTLATGGYSNQPQHF
NA	TRBV10-2	NA	TRBJ1-1	TGCGCCAGCCACAACAGGGAGGGGAGCACTGAAGCTTTCTTT	CASHNREGSTEAFF
NA	TRBV7-2	NA	TRBJ2-2	TGTGCCAGCAGCTTAGATGCAGGGAGGGGGGAGCTGTTTTTT	CASSLDAGRGELFF
NA	TRBV9	NA	TRBJ2-1	TGTGCCAGCAGCGTAGAGGGATCCGGGACACCACAGTTCTTC	CASSVEGSGTPQFF
NA	TRBV15	NA	TRBJ1-2	TGTGCCACCAGCACCGAGACACGTCTCCGCTACTACACCTTC	CATSTETRLRYYTF
TRBD1	TRBV19	NA	TRBJ1-3	TGTGCCAGTAGTATGGCGGACAGGAACTCTGGAAACACCATATATTTT	CASSMADRNSGNTIYF
NA	TRBV7-9	NA	TRBJ2-3	TGTGCCAGCAGCTTGGGGGCACTCGCAGATACGCAGTATTTT	CASSLGALADTQYF
TRBD1	TRBV3-1/TRBV3-2	NA	TRBJ2-1	TGTGCCAGCAGCCGCGGCCAGGGGGCAATCAATGAGCAGTTCTTC	CASSRGQGAINEQFF
TRBD1	TRBV27	NA	TRBJ1-4	TGTGCCAGCAGTTTATCGCGGACAGGGGCGAATGAAAAACTGTTTTTT	CASSLSRTGANEKLFF
TRBD1	TRBV7-9	NA	TRBJ1-1	TGTGCCAGCAGCGCACACGGGACAGGAGGTTCGGACACTGAAGCTTTCTTT	CASSAHGTGGSDTEAFF